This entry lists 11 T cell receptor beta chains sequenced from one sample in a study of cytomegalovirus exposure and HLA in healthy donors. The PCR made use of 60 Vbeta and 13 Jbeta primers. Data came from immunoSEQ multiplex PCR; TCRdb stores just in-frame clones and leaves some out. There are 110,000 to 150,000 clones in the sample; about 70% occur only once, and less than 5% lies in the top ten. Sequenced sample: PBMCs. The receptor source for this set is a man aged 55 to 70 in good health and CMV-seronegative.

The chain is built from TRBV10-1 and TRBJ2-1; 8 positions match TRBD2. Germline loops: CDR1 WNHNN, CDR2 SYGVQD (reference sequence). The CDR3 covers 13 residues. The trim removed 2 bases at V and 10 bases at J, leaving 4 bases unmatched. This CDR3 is CASSETSGEEQFF. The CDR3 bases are TGCGCCAGCAGTGAGACTAGCGGTGAGGAGCAGTTCTTC.

The CDR3, as DNA: TGTGCCAGCAGCCCTACAGGGGGCTCCTACAATGAGCAGTTCTTC. The encoded protein is CASSPTGGSYNEQFF. J is TRBJ2-1 and V is TRBV7-9; 8 positions match TRBD1. Germline lookup yields CDR1 SEHNR and CDR2 FQNEAQ (reference sequence). Germline trimming cut 5 bases from V and 0 bases from J; bases unmatched to any gene: 3. The CDR3 is 15 residues long.

The CDR3 loop reads CAWSRKGLNTGELFF. For the CDR3, the DNA is TGTGCCTGGAGTCGAAAGGGGCTGAACACCGGGGAGCTGTTTTTT. The V and J genes are TRBV30 and TRBJ2-2; a weak D match, TRBD1 (5 bases). V was pared by 2 bases and J by 1 base, with 11 bases between. From germline, CDR1 is GTSNPN and CDR2 SVGIG (reference sequence). This CDR3 is built from 15 residues. The full variable domain, with the rest looked up from reference TRBV30 and TRBJ2-2, is SQTIHQWPATLVQPVGSPLSLECTVEGTSNPNLYWYRQAAGRGLQLLFYSVGIGQISSEVPQNLSASRPQDRQFILSSKKLLLSDSGFYLCAWSRKGLNTGELFFGEGSRLTVL.

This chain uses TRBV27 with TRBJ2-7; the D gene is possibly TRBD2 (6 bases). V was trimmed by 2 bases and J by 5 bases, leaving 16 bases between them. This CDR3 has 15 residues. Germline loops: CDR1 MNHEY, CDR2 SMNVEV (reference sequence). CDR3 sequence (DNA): TGTGCCAGCAGTTTAAGGAGGGTGGAGGCTGACGAGCAGTACTTC. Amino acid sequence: CASSLRRVEADEQYF.

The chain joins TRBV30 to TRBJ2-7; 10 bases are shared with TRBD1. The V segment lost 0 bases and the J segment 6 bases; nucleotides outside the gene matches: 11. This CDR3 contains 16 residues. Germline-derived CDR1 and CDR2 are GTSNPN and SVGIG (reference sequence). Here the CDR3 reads CAWSVLYWDRGSEQYF. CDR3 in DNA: TGTGCCTGGAGTGTACTGTATTGGGACAGGGGTAGCGAGCAGTACTTC.

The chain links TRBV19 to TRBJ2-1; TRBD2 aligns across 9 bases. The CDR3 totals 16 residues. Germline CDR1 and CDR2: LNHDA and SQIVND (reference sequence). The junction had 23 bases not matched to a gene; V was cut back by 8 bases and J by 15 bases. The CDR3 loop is CASETVAGEPVGIPFF. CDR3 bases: TGTGCCAGTGAGACGGTAGCGGGGGAACCAGTGGGGATTCCGTTCTTC.

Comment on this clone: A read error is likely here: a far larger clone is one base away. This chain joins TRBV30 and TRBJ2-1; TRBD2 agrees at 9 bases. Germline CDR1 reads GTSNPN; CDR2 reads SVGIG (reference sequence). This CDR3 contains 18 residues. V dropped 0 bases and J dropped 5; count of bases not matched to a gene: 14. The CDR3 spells CAWSVYRTGGRVDNEQFF. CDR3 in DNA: TGTGCCTGGAGTGTTTACCGGACTGGCGGGAGGGTTGACAATGAGCAGTTCTTC. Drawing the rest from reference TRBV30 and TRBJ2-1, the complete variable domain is SQTIHQWPATLVQPVGSPLSLECTVEGTSNPNLYWYRQAAGRGLQLLFYSVGIGQISSEVPQNLSASRPQDRQFILSSKKLLLSDSGFYLCAWSVYRTGGRVDNEQFFGPGTRLTVL.

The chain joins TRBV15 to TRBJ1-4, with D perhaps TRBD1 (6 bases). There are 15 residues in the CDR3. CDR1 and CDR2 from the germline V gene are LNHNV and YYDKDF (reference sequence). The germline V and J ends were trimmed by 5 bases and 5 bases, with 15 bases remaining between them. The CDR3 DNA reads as TGTGCCACCAGCCTAGGCAGGGGTCCAAATGAAAAACTGTTTTTT. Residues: CATSLGRGPNEKLFF.

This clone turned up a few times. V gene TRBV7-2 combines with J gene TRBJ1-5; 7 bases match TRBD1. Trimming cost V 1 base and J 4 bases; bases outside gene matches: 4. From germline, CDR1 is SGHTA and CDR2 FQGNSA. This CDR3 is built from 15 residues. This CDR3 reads CASSLEQGLNQPQHF. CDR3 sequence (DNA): TGTGCCAGCAGCTTAGAACAGGGGCTTAATCAGCCCCAGCATTTT.

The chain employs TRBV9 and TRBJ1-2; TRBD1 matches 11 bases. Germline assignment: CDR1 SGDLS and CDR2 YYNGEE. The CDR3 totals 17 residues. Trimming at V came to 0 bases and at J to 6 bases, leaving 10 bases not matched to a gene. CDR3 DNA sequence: TGTGCCAGCAGCGTAGGGACCGGACAGGGGGCAAGGAATGGCTACACCTTC. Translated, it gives CASSVGTGQGARNGYTF.

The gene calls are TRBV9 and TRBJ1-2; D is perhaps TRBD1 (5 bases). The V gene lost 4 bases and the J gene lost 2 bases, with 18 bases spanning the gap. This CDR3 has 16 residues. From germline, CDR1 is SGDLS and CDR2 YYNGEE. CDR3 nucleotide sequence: TGTGCCAGCAGCCCGACGGAAGGGGTGGTAAACTATGGCTACACCTTC. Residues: CASSPTEGVVNYGYTF.